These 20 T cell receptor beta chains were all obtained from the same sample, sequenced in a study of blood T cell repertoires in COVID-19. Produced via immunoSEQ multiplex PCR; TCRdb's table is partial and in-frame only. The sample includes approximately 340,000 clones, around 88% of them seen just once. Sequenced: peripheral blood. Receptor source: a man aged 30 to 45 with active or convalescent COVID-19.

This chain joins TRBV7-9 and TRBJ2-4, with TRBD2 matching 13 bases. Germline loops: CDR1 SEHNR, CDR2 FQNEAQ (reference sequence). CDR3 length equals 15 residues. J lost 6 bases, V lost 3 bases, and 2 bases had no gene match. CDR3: CASSFGLAGVNIQYF. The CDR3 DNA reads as TGTGCCAGCAGCTTCGGACTAGCGGGGGTAAACATTCAGTACTTC. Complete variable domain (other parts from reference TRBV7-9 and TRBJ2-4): DTGVSQNPRHKITKRGQNVTFRCDPISEHNRLYWYRQTLGQGPEFLTYFQNEAQLEKSRLLSDRFSAERPKGSFSTLEIQRTEQGDSAMYLCASSFGLAGVNIQYFGAGTRLSVL.

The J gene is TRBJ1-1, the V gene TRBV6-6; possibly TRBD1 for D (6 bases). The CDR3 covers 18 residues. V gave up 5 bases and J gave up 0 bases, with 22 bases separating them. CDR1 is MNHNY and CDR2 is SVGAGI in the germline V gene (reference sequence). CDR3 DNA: TGTGCCAGCAGTCACCAGGGGCCAAACATTTTTATGAACACTGAAGCTTTCTTT. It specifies CASSHQGPNIFMNTEAFF.

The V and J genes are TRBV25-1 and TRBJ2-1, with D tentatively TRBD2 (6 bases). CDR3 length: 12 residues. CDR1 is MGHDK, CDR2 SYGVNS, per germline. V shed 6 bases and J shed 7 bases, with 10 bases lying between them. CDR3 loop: CASRRGVNEQFF. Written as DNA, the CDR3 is TGTGCCAGCAGGCGGGGAGTGAATGAGCAGTTCTTC.

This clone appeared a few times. The CDR3 region is CASTEGHSNTEAFF. The CDR3 DNA reads as TGCGCCAGCACCGAGGGACACTCGAACACTGAAGCTTTCTTT. The chain links TRBV5-1 to TRBJ1-1; D is possibly TRBD1 (6 bases). Germline CDR1 is SGHRS and CDR2 is YFSETQ. CDR3 length: 14 amino acids. The germline V and J ends were trimmed by 6 bases and 1 base, with 13 bases remaining between them.

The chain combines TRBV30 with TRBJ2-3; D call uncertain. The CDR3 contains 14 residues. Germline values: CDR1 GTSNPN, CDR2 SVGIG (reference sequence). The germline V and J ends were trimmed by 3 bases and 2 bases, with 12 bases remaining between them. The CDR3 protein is CAWRAGTTTDTQYF. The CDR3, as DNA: TGTGCCTGGAGGGCAGGAACGACCACAGATACGCAGTATTTT.

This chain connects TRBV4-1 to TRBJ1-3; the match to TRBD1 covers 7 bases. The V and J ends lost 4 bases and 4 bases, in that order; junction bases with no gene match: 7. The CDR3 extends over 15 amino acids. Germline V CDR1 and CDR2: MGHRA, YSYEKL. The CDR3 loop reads CASSRSDREGNTIYF. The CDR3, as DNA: TGCGCCAGCAGCCGCTCCGACAGGGAGGGAAACACCATATATTTT.

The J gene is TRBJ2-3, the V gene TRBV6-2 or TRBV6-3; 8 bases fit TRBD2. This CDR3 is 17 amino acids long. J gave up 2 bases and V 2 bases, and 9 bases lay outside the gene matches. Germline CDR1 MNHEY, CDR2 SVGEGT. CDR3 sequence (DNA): TGTGCCAGCAGTTACAGGGGACTAGACCTCTTCACAGATACGCAGTATTTT. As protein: CASSYRGLDLFTDTQYF.

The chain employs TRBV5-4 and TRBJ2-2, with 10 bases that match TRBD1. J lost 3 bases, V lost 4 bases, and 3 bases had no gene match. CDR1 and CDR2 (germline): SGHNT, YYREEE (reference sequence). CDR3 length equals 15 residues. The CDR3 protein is CASSGTGEDTGELFF. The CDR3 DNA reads TGTGCCAGCAGCGGGACAGGGGAGGACACCGGGGAGCTGTTTTTT.

The CDR3 DNA sequence: TGCGCCAGCAGCCATCTGCGTGGTCACGAGCAGTACTTC. Protein: CASSHLRGHEQYF. The gene calls are TRBV4-3 and TRBJ2-7; D not resolved. This CDR3 has 13 amino acids. V dropped 3 bases and J dropped 5 bases, with 11 bases sitting between them. Germline V gene data show CDR1 as LGHNA and CDR2 as YSLEER.

CDR3 DNA: TGCGCCAGCAGCCAAGCCTCTACTAGCGGGGGCTACGAGCAGTACTTC. This translates into CASSQASTSGGYEQYF. This chain links TRBV4-3 with TRBJ2-7; TRBD2 matches at 11 bases. The V segment lost 1 base and the J segment 3 bases; nucleotides outside the gene matches: 5. In germline, CDR1 is LGHNA, CDR2 YSLEER. This CDR3 has 16 residues.

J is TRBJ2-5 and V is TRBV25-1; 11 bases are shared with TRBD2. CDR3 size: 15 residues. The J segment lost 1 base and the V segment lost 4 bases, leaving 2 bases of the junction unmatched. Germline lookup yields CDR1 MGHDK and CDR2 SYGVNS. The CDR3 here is CASSGLAGGQETQYF. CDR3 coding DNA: TGTGCCAGCAGTGGGCTAGCGGGGGGCCAAGAGACCCAGTACTTC.

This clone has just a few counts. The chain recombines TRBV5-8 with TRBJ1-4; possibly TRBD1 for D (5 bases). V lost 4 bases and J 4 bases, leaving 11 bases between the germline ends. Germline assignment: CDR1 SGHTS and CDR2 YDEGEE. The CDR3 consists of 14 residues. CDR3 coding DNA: TGTGCCAGCAGCGCTGGAAGGGGTAATGAAAAACTGTTTTTT. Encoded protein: CASSAGRGNEKLFF.

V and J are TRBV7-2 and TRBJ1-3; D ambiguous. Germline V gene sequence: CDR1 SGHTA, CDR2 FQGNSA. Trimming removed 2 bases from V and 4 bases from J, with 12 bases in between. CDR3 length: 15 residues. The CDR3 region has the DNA TGTGCCAGCAGCTTACCGGGAATCGCCGGAAACACCATATATTTT. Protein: CASSLPGIAGNTIYF.

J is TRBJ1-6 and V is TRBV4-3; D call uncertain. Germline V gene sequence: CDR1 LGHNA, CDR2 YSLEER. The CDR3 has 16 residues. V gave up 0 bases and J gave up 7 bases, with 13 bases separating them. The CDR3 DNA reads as TGCGCCAGCAGCCAAGATCCCCAGGCAGCCAATTCACCCCTCCACTTT. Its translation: CASSQDPQAANSPLHF.

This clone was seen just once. The CDR3 DNA sequence: TGTGCCAGCAGCTTAGGGGGGGGTTGGAACAATCAGCCCCAGCATTTT. It codes for CASSLGGGWNNQPQHF. V is TRBV7-2 and J is TRBJ1-5; D is possibly TRBD1 (5 bases). The length of the CDR3 is 16 residues. The V and J ends lost 1 base and 3 bases respectively, with 13 bases between them. Germline V CDR1 and CDR2: SGHTA, FQGNSA.

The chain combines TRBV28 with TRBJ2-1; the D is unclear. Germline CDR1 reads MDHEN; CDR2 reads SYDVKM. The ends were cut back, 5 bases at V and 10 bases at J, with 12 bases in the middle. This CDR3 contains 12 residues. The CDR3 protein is CASSLSVLEQFF. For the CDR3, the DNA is TGTGCCAGCAGTCTAAGCGTTCTAGAGCAGTTCTTC.

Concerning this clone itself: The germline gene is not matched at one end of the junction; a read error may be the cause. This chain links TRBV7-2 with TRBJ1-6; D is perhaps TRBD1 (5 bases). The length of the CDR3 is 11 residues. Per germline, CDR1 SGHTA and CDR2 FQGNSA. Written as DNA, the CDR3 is TGTGCCAGCACCGACCAGGGCCGTCTCTACTTT. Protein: CASTDQGRLYF.

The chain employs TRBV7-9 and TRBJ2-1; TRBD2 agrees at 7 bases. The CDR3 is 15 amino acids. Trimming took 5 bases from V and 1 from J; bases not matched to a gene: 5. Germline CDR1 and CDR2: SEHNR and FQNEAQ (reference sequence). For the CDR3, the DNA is TGTGCCAGCAGCCGAGCGGGGACTTCCTACAATGAGCAGTTCTTC. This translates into CASSRAGTSYNEQFF.

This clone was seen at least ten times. The CDR3 nucleotides read TGTGCCAGCAGCTTGACTGGACTAGCGGAAGGTACGCAGTATTTT. This encodes CASSLTGLAEGTQYF. The chain uses TRBV5-6 and TRBJ2-3; 10 bases are shared with TRBD2. J was trimmed by 8 bases and V by 1 base; bases with no gene match: 7. CDR1 is SGHDT, CDR2 YYEEEE, per germline. The CDR3 is 15 residues long.

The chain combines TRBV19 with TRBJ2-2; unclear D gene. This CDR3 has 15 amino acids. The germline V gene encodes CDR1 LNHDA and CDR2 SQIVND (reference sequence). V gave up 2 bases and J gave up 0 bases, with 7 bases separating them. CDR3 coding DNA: TGTGCCAGTAGTATAAACAGACCGAACACCGGGGAGCTGTTTTTT. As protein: CASSINRPNTGELFF. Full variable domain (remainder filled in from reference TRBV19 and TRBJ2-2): DGGITQSPKYLFRKEGQNVTLSCEQNLNHDAMYWYRQDPGQGLRLIYYSQIVNDFQKGDIAEGYSVSREKKESFPLTVTSAQKNPTAFYLCASSINRPNTGELFFGEGSRLTVL.